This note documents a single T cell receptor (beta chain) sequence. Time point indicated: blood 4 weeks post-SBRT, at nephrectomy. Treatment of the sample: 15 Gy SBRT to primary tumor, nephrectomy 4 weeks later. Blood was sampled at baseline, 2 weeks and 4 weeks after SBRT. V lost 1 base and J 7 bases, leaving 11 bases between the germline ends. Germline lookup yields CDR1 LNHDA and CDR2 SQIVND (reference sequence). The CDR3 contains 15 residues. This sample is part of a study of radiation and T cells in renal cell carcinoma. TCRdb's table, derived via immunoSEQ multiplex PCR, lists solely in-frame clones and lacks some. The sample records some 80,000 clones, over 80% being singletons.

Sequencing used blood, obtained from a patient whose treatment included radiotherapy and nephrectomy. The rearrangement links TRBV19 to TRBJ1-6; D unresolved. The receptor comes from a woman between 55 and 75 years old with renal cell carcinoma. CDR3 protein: CASSIAGTSNSPLHF. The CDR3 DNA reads TGTGCCAGTAGTATAGCCGGAACAAGCAATTCACCCCTCCACTTT.